This TCR beta chain emerged from a study of T-cell memory formation after mild COVID-19. For the study at large: Largely, the TCR clusters proved donor specific.

TCRdb fed the 5' RACE reads into MiXCR, producing one record per CDR3 protein. Altogether roughly 350,000 distinct CDR3 sequences are present, 25% to 30% being singletons, with the ten largest covering less than 15%. V lost 0 bases to trimming and J lost 8 bases, with 16 bases between them. The CDR3 contains 15 residues. In germline, CDR1 is LGHNA, CDR2 YSLEER. This clonotype was detected a few times. The antigen is undetermined. Whole-study results and caveats: A second wave expanding day 15 to 37 was CD4+-biased; contracting clones were balanced. There were some responding clones in pre-infection memory, which suggested that cross-reactive memory had joined.

Sequences were obtained from PBMCs or a T cell subset sorted from them (not recorded which). The source of this sequence is an adult woman who had mild COVID-19 (a few samples of this study predate the infection). Cell type and time point are not known. The gene calls are TRBV4-3 and TRBJ1-2; D call uncertain. CDR3 in amino acids: CASSQEMVGFQGYTF. CDR3 in DNA: TGCGCCAGCAGCCAAGAAATGGTGGGGTTTCAGGGCTACACCTTC.